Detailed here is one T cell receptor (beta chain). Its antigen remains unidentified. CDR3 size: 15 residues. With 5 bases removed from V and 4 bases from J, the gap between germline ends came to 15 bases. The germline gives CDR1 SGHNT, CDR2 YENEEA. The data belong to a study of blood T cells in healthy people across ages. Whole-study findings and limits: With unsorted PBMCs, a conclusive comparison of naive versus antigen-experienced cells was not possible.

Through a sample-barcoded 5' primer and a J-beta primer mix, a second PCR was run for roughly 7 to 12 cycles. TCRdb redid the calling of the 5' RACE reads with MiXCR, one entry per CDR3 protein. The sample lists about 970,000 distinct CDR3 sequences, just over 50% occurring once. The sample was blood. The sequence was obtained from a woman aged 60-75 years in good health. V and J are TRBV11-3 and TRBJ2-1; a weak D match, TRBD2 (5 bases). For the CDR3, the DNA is TGTGCCAGCAGCCCTACTAGTGCTTGGTACAATGAGCAGTTCTTC. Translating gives CASSPTSAWYNEQFF.